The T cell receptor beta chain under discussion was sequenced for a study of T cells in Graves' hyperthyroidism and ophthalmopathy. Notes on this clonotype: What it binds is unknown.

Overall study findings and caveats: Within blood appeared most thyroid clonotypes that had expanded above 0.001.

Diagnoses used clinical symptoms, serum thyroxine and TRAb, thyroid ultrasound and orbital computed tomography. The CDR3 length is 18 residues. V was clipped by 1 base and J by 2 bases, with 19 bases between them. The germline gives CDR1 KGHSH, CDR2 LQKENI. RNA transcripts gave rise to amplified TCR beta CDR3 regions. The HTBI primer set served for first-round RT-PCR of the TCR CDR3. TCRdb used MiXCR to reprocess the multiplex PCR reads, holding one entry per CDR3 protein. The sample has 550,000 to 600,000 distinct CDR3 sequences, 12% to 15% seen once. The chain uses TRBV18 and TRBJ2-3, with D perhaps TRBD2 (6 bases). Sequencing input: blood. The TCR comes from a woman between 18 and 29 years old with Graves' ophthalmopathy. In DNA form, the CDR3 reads TGTGCCAGCTCACCACAAGCTACCAGCGGGTATACCACAGATACGCAGTATTTT. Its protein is CASSPQATSGYTTDTQYF.